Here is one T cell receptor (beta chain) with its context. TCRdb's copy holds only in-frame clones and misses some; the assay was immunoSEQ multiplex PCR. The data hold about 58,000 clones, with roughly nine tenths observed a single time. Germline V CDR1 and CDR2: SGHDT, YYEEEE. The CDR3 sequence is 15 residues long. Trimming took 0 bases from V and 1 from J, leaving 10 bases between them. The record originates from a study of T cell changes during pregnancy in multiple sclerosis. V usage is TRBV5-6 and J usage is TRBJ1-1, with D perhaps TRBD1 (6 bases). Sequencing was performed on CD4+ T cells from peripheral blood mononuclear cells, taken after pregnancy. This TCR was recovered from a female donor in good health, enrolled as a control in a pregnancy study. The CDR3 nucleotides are TGTGCCAGCAGCTTGGATTGGGGGCGGAACACTGAAGCTTTCTTT. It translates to CASSLDWGRNTEAFF.